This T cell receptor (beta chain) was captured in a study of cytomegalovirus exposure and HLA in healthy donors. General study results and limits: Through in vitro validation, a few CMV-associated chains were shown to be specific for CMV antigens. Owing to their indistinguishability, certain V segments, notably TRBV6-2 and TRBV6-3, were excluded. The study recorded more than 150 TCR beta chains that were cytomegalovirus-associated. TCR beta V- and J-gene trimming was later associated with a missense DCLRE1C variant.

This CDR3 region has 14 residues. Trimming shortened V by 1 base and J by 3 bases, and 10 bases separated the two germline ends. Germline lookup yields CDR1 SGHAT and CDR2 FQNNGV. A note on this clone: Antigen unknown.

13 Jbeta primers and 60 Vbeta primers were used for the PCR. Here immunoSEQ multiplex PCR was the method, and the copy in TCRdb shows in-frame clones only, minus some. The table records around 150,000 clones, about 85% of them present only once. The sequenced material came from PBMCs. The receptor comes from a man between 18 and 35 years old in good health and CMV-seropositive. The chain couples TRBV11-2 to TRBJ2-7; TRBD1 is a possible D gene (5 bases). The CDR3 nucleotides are TGTGCCAGCAGCTTAGGGCAGGGAATCTACGAGCAGTACTTC. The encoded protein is CASSLGQGIYEQYF.